The sequence of this T cell receptor (beta chain) was determined in a study of persistence of HIV-infected CD4 T cells. As for the study in general: Median time on suppressive ART was 7 to 9 years. A couple of participants gave one leukapheresis sample; others gave up to roughly 180 mL blood repeatedly.

Overlapping HIV-1 Gag 15-mer peptides at 0.8 to 1 ug per peptide per mL were used. CD40L-negative CD69-negative CD45RO-high memory CD4+ T cells were sorted as populations depleted of antigen-responding cells. Trimming left V 4 bases short and J 0 bases short, with 8 bases between. This CDR3 has 14 amino acids. CDR1 and CDR2 from the germline V gene are SGHRS and YFSETQ. This clone was counted between two and nine times. Its antigen remains unidentified. Sequencing used immunoSEQ version 4 in survey mode. TCRdb's copy holds only in-frame clones and misses some; the assay was immunoSEQ multiplex PCR. The repertoire holds tens of thousands of clones, 78% seen once, with 13% to 15% in the top ten. Study results and caveats: Degenerate expanded CDR3beta sequences were enriched among CMV- and Gag-responding cells. CMV- and Gag-responding cells had lower TCRbeta richness than CD3/CD28-responding cells.

The gene calls are TRBV5-1 and TRBJ1-3; D call uncertain. The starting material was CD4+ T cells sorted from PBMCs after approximately 19-hour stimulation, obtained from a patient who received antiretroviral therapy. The origin of this receptor is an adult man with HIV who was CMV-seropositive. CDR3 region: CASSPYNSGNTIYF. The CDR3 DNA sequence: TGCGCCAGCAGCCCTTACAACTCTGGAAACACCATATATTTT.